This is a list of T cell receptor beta chains from one sample in a study of beta chain features in type 1 diabetes. The table came from immunoSEQ multiplex PCR; TCRdb's copy has only in-frame clones and leaves some out. The data show over 700,000 clones, roughly 17% seen once. Input material: naive CD4+ T cells from blood. These receptors originate from a woman between 18 and 29 years old in good health. Each CDR3 is given with its conserved first and last residue. Fields, in order: CDR3 protein, CDR3 DNA, D gene, clone size, V gene, J gene. A D gene is named only where the DNA matches it firmly. Where a row states a size, it is once, few, many or the class of an expanded clone; other rows omit it.

CASSRTGLYEQYF,TGTGCCAGTAGCCGGACAGGACTCTACGAGCAGTACTTC,TRBD1,few,TRBV27,TRBJ2-7
CASSFQGAVNYGYTF,TGTGCCAGCTCATTCCAGGGGGCAGTCAACTATGGCTACACCTTC,TRBD1,few,TRBV18,TRBJ1-2
CSVRPGSGYEQYF,TGCAGCGTTCGACCGGGCAGTGGCTACGAGCAGTACTTC,.,.,TRBV29-1,TRBJ2-7
CASGFESGDQPQHF,TGTGCCAGCGGATTTGAATCAGGGGATCAGCCCCAGCATTTT,.,.,TRBV7-9,TRBJ1-5
CASRRLAGVGEQYF,TGTGCCAGCAGGAGACTAGCGGGAGTGGGCGAGCAGTACTTC,TRBD2,few,TRBV2,TRBJ2-7
CASTPRGADTQYF,TGTGCCAGCACGCCGAGGGGGGCGGATACGCAGTATTTT,.,.,TRBV25-1,TRBJ2-3
CVAGGTFPYEQYF,TGTGTGGCGGGAGGTACCTTCCCCTACGAGCAGTACTTC,TRBD2,.,TRBV28,TRBJ2-7
CASSPGGGETQYF,TGCGCCAGCAGCCCAGGGGGCGGAGAGACCCAGTACTTC,TRBD1,few,TRBV5-1,TRBJ2-5
CASRRDRAGANVLTF,TGTGCCAGCAGAAGAGACAGGGCTGGGGCCAACGTCCTGACTTTC,TRBD1,few,TRBV28,TRBJ2-6
CASSSTGTGTYEQYF,TGTGCCAGCAGCTCGACCGGGACAGGGACCTACGAGCAGTACTTC,TRBD1,few,TRBV5-6,TRBJ2-7
CASSGTGAGYGYTF,TGCGCCAGCAGCGGGACAGGGGCAGGCTATGGCTACACCTTC,TRBD1,few,TRBV5-1,TRBJ1-2
CSVGGGNYGYTF,TGCAGCGTTGGAGGGGGTAACTATGGCTACACCTTC,.,.,TRBV29-1,TRBJ1-2
CASSLSMMRQDQPQHF,TGTGCCAGCAGTTTGTCGATGATGAGGCAGGATCAGCCCCAGCATTTT,.,.,TRBV28,TRBJ1-5
CASSIMRGTTDTQYF,TGTGCCAGTAGTATAATGCGTGGTACCACAGATACGCAGTATTTT,.,.,TRBV19,TRBJ2-3
CASSSGTENEQFF,TGTGCCAGCAGCTCAGGGACAGAGAATGAGCAGTTCTTC,TRBD1,few,TRBV7-3,TRBJ2-1
CASSLYGYTF,TGTGCCAGCAGCCTCTATGGCTACACCTTC,.,.,TRBV7-9,TRBJ1-2
CASSLAGDAHF,TGTGCCAGCAGCTTAGCGGGGGACGCCCACTTC,.,few,TRBV7-9,TRBJ1-2
CATSRNRALGTGELFF,TGTGCCACCAGCAGGAATCGGGCCTTGGGCACCGGGGAGCTGTTTTTT,.,.,TRBV15,TRBJ2-2
CASSERQGSYNEQFF,TGCGCCAGCAGCGAACGACAGGGCTCCTACAATGAGCAGTTCTTC,TRBD1,.,TRBV5-1,TRBJ2-1
CASTGGARETQYF,TGTGCCAGCACGGGGGGGGCGCGGGAGACCCAGTACTTC,TRBD2,few,TRBV28,TRBJ2-5
CAIRSGTRWYF,TGTGCCATCAGGTCCGGGACTAGGTGGTATTTT,TRBD2,few,TRBV10-3,TRBJ2-3
CASSLTLRDRESYGYTF,TGTGCCAGCAGTCTAACACTCCGGGACAGGGAGTCATATGGCTACACCTTC,TRBD1,few,TRBV27,TRBJ1-2
CASSSNRGRWDGYTF,TGTGCCAGCAGCTCCAACAGGGGGCGCTGGGATGGCTACACCTTC,TRBD1,.,TRBV5-6,TRBJ1-2
CASSSSPGQQGADTQYF,TGTGCCAGCAGCTCAAGCCCGGGACAGCAAGGGGCAGATACGCAGTATTTT,TRBD1,.,TRBV7-2,TRBJ2-3
CAWGRLAQNNEQFF,TGTGCCTGGGGACGACTAGCGCAAAACAATGAGCAGTTCTTC,TRBD2,.,TRBV30,TRBJ2-1
CASSIWGTNEQFF,TGTGCCAGTAGTATATGGGGGACCAATGAGCAGTTCTTC,.,.,TRBV19,TRBJ2-1
CASSRNPIQGATNEKLFF,TGTGCCAGCAGCCGAAATCCCATCCAGGGTGCAACTAATGAAAAACTGTTTTTT,.,.,TRBV7-2,TRBJ1-4
CASSQQTGDTQYF,TGCGCCAGCAGCCAACAAACAGGCGATACGCAGTATTTT,.,few,TRBV4-3,TRBJ2-3
CASSYSTADPGELFF,TGTGCCAGCAGTTACTCCACGGCAGATCCCGGGGAGCTGTTTTTT,.,few,TRBV6-5,TRBJ2-2
CASSLGGLAGGGETQYF,TGTGCCAGCAGCTTGGGGGGACTAGCGGGAGGAGGTGAGACCCAGTACTTC,TRBD2,few,TRBV5-6,TRBJ2-5
CASSQDRLLEQYF,TGTGCCAGCAGCCAAGATAGGCTCCTCGAGCAGTACTTC,.,few,TRBV14,TRBJ2-7
CASSDNYQGTAFF,TGTGCCAGCAGTGACAATTATCAGGGGACAGCTTTCTTT,.,few,TRBV2,TRBJ1-1
CASRVDVGSGANVLTF,TGCGCCAGCAGAGTGGATGTGGGATCTGGGGCCAACGTCCTGACTTTC,.,many,TRBV5-1,TRBJ2-6
CASSPPRTGQETQYF,TGCGCCAGCAGCCCGCCGAGGACAGGCCAAGAGACCCAGTACTTC,TRBD1,few,TRBV5-1,TRBJ2-5
CASSLAASRTFF,TGTGCCAGCAGCTTAGCTGCGTCTAGAACGTTCTTC,.,few,TRBV13,TRBJ2-1
CASSEANYGYTF,TGTGCCAGCAGTGAAGCTAACTATGGCTACACCTTC,.,many,TRBV2,TRBJ1-2
CASSVDTSVGNEQFF,TGTGCCAGCAGCGTAGATACTAGCGTGGGGAATGAGCAGTTCTTC,TRBD2,few,TRBV9,TRBJ2-1
CAIRGQGANTGELFF,TGTGCCATCAGGGGACAGGGGGCGAACACCGGGGAGCTGTTTTTT,TRBD1,few,TRBV10-3,TRBJ2-2
CASSVLGLAGGNEQFF,TGTGCCAGCAGTGTCCTGGGGCTAGCGGGAGGCAATGAGCAGTTCTTC,TRBD2,.,TRBV25-1,TRBJ2-1
CASSLADFRPGGYTF,TGTGCCAGCAGCTTGGCCGATTTTCGTCCCGGGGGCTACACCTTC,.,few,TRBV5-6,TRBJ1-2
CASTSVQGARGELFF,TGCGCCAGCACCAGTGTGCAAGGGGCCCGGGGGGAGCTGTTTTTT,.,.,TRBV10-2,TRBJ2-2
CASSLVLVETQYF,TGTGCCAGCAGCTTGGTATTAGTGGAGACCCAGTACTTC,.,once,TRBV5-8,TRBJ2-5
CASSAGLAPLYF,TGTGCCAGCAGCGCGGGACTAGCTCCCCTGTACTTC,TRBD2,.,TRBV9,TRBJ2-7
CASSPRKGFDQPQHF,TGTGCCAGCAGTCCCCGAAAGGGGTTTGATCAGCCCCAGCATTTT,.,.,TRBV6-6,TRBJ1-5
CASSFTRDTGELFF,TGTGCCAGCAGCTTTACGCGGGACACCGGGGAGCTGTTTTTT,.,.,TRBV7-3,TRBJ2-2
CASSDQGQQNYGYTF,TGTGCCAGCTCCGACCAGGGACAGCAAAACTATGGCTACACCTTC,TRBD1,few,TRBV18,TRBJ1-2
CASSLTQGAKKAFF,TGTGCCAGCAGCTTGACACAGGGGGCAAAAAAAGCTTTCTTT,TRBD1,few,TRBV7-9,TRBJ1-1
CASSYTGEETQYF,TGTGCCAGCAGTTACACAGGGGAAGAGACCCAGTACTTC,TRBD1,few,TRBV28,TRBJ2-5
CASSLSGGNQPQHF,TGTGCCAGCAGTTTATCGGGGGGGAATCAGCCCCAGCATTTT,.,.,TRBV28,TRBJ1-5
CASSVAAGGYNEQFF,TGTGCCAGCAGCGTAGCGGCGGGGGGGTACAATGAGCAGTTCTTC,TRBD2,.,TRBV9,TRBJ2-1
CASSPLFRTEKLFF,TGTGCCAGCTCACCACTTTTCAGGACCGAAAAACTGTTTTTT,.,.,TRBV18,TRBJ1-4
CASSRRQAETQYF,TGTGCCAGTAGTCGAAGACAGGCCGAGACCCAGTACTTC,.,.,TRBV19,TRBJ2-5
CASSFYGRDYEQYF,TGTGCCAGCAGCTTTTATGGGCGAGACTACGAGCAGTACTTC,.,.,TRBV5-6,TRBJ2-7
CASSQGAGPQETQYF,TGCGCCAGCAGCCAAGGCGCGGGACCCCAAGAGACCCAGTACTTC,.,.,TRBV5-1,TRBJ2-5
CAIGSFSTEAFF,TGTGCCATCGGCAGTTTTAGCACTGAAGCTTTCTTT,.,.,TRBV10-3,TRBJ1-1
CASSPVTVGLAGLYNEQFF,TGTGCCAGTAGTCCTGTCACCGTAGGACTAGCGGGGCTCTACAATGAGCAGTTCTTC,TRBD2,.,TRBV19,TRBJ2-1
CASSLAGLAGANTGELFF,TGTGCCAGCAGCTTAGCCGGACTAGCGGGAGCGAACACCGGGGAGCTGTTTTTT,TRBD2,few,TRBV7-9,TRBJ2-2
CASRPGTVNTGELFF,TGTGCCAGCAGGCCCGGGACAGTTAACACCGGGGAGCTGTTTTTT,TRBD1,few,TRBV7-8,TRBJ2-2
CASRVAGGPYEQYF,TGTGCCAGCAGGGTAGCGGGAGGGCCCTACGAGCAGTACTTC,TRBD2,few,TRBV5-4,TRBJ2-7
CATSREPGVMNTEAFF,TGTGCCACCAGCAGAGAGCCTGGGGTAATGAACACTGAAGCTTTCTTT,.,.,TRBV15,TRBJ1-1